Detailed here is one TCR beta chain. This entry belongs to a study of blood T cell repertoires in COVID-19. The wider study: The United States, Italy and Spain supplied acute and convalescent COVID-19 samples. Sample material is recorded as cDNA or gDNA derived from T cells, B-cell-depleted T cells, or PBMCs.

Germline V gene sequence: CDR1 MNHNS, CDR2 SASEGT. The CDR3 extends over 16 amino acids. The junction had 9 bases not matched to a gene; V was cut back by 3 bases and J by 5 bases. Source study methods: Amplification of reference gene primers was used by the study to estimate nucleated cell counts. Using immunoSEQ multiplex PCR, the repertoire was profiled, and TCRdb retains in-frame clones only, with some absent. D and trimming come from the DNA, and the V and J calls and clone size come from that table. This sample yields approximately 45,000 clones, of which around 83% are seen a single time; approximately 6.1% belongs to the top ten.

This TCR came from a woman of 80 years or more with acute or convalescent COVID-19. Sequenced: peripheral blood. V usage is TRBV6-1 and J usage is TRBJ2-4, with TRBD2 identical over 8 bases. CDR3 in DNA: TGTGCCAGCAGTGACCGCGGGGGGAGGACCCAAAACATTCAGTACTTC. Translating it yields CASSDRGGRTQNIQYF.